A selection of T cell receptor beta chains follows, all from one sample in a study of neurological immune-mediated disorders. A single record per CDR3 protein comes from TCRdb applying MiXCR to the 5' RACE reads. The repertoire holds 70,000 or so distinct CDR3 sequences, with approximately 3.3% as singletons. The specimen was PBMCs. These receptors were obtained from a woman aged 50 to 60 with multiple sclerosis. CDR3s include the opening cysteine and the closing phenylalanine or tryptophan. The D gene is left open where the match is weak. Clone size appears in some rows only: once, few, many, or a class for an expanded clone.

D gene,V gene,J gene,clone size,CDR3 DNA,CDR3 protein
-,TRBV12-3/TRBV12-4,TRBJ2-5,many,TGTGCCAGCAGTGGGGCACAAGAGACCCAGTACTTC,CASSGAQETQYF
-,TRBV6-2/TRBV6-3,TRBJ1-5,many,TGTGCCAGCAGTCACCGGGACATAGGCAATCAGCCCCAGCATTTT,CASSHRDIGNQPQHF
TRBD1,TRBV6-5,TRBJ1-3,many,TGTGCCAGCAGCGGGGGACAGTTCTCTGGAAACACCATATATTTT,CASSGGQFSGNTIYF
TRBD2,TRBV10-3,TRBJ2-5,many,TGTGCCATCAGTGAATGGGCTAGCGGGGGGTCAGAGACCCAGTACTTC,CAISEWASGGSETQYF
-,TRBV15,TRBJ2-1,few,TGTGCCACCAGCAGGTCGAAAGGTACTAGGAGCTCCTACAATGAGCAGTTCTTC,CATSRSKGTRSSYNEQFF
-,TRBV7-2,TRBJ2-5,many,TGTGCCAGCAGCTTACTCTCGGAGACCCAGTACTTC,CASSLLSETQYF
-,TRBV7-3,TRBJ2-5,many,TGTGCCAGCAGTCCTACAGGGTCGTGGCGAGAGACCCAGTACTTC,CASSPTGSWRETQYF
-,TRBV6-6,TRBJ2-1,many,TGTGCCAGCAGTGCCCGGGGGCGCTACTACAATGAGCAGTTCTTC,CASSARGRYYNEQFF
TRBD1,TRBV13,TRBJ2-4,many,TGTGCCAGCAGCTCAGGGGGAGCCAAAAACATTCAGTACTTC,CASSSGGAKNIQYF
-,TRBV7-6,TRBJ2-5,many,TGTGCCAGCAGCTTAGCCCCCGGACAAGTGGAGACCCAGTACTTC,CASSLAPGQVETQYF
TRBD2,TRBV20-1,TRBJ2-1,many,TGCAGTGCTAGAGACGCGGGGGGGCCGAACAATGAGCAGTTCTTC,CSARDAGGPNNEQFF
TRBD2,TRBV6-5,TRBJ2-1,many,TGTGCCAGCAACCCTAGCGGGGCCTACAATGAGCAGTTCTTC,CASNPSGAYNEQFF
-,TRBV11-2,TRBJ2-3,few,TGTGCCAGCAGCTTGAACGCGATAGCGGCTCAGGTTACGCAGTATTTT,CASSLNAIAAQVTQYF
-,TRBV20-1,TRBJ1-1,many,TGCAGTGCCCCACCGACAGTTAACACTGAAGCTTTCTTT,CSAPPTVNTEAFF
-,TRBV5-6,TRBJ2-4,many,TGTGCCAGCAGCTTGGACCGGGGGATTCAGTACTTC,CASSLDRGIQYF
TRBD2,TRBV6-6,TRBJ2-3,many,TGTGCCAGCAGATATACTAGCGGGGGCGCAGATACGCAGTATTTT,CASRYTSGGADTQYF
TRBD1,TRBV16,TRBJ1-2,-,TGTGCCAGCAGCCAACAGGGGGTTGGTAACTATGGCTACACCTTC,CASSQQGVGNYGYTF
-,TRBV20-1,TRBJ1-1,many,TGCAGTGCTAGACACAGGGTGAACACTGAAGCTTTCTTT,CSARHRVNTEAFF
-,TRBV5-1,TRBJ2-7,many,TGCGCCAGCAGCTCTACCGGGACCACGTACGAGCAGTACTTC,CASSSTGTTYEQYF
TRBD1,TRBV20-1,TRBJ2-7,many,TGCAGTGCCCCCCCTCCCGTTAGGGGGCAATCCTACGAGCAGTACTTC,CSAPPPVRGQSYEQYF
-,TRBV5-5,TRBJ2-7,many,TGTGCCAGCAGCTTGGGATGGGGCTCCTACGAGCAGTACTTC,CASSLGWGSYEQYF
-,TRBV25-1,TRBJ2-7,many,TGTGCCAGTCAGGGGACGGCGAACTACGAGCAGTACTTC,CASQGTANYEQYF
-,TRBV7-6,TRBJ2-5,many,TGTGCCACCAGTGGGGGGAGAGGGTACCAAGAGACCCAGTACTTC,CATSGGRGYQETQYF
TRBD1,TRBV20-1,TRBJ1-2,many,TGCAGTGCTAGACCACAGGGGCAAGGCTATGGCTACACCTTC,CSARPQGQGYGYTF